This record concerns one T cell receptor (beta chain) sequence. As yet, its antigen is unknown. TCRdb redid the calling of the reads with MiXCR, one entry per CDR3 protein. The sample consists of hundreds of thousands of distinct CDR3 sequences, 25% to 30% of them appearing once. The sample originates from a study of T cell repertoires in cytomegalovirus infection. Findings and caveats of the study: The cumulative frequency of public TCR beta families identified carriers of CMV plus the relevant HLA.

This TCR came from a human donor in good health (CMV status not recorded). Some clones in this sample may be carry-over from other donors' samples. The input for sequencing was cultured PBMCs, taken from culture after CMV antigen stimulation.

CDR3 sequence: CSATNSDQETQYF. The CDR3 DNA reads as TGCAGTGCTACTAACAGCGACCAAGAGACCCAGTACTTC. V and J are TRBV20-1 and TRBJ2-5, with D unresolved. Germline V gene lookup returns CDR1 DFQATT and CDR2 SNEGSKA (reference sequence). The CDR3 loop spans 13 amino acids. Trimming removed 4 bases from V and 0 bases from J, with 9 bases in between.